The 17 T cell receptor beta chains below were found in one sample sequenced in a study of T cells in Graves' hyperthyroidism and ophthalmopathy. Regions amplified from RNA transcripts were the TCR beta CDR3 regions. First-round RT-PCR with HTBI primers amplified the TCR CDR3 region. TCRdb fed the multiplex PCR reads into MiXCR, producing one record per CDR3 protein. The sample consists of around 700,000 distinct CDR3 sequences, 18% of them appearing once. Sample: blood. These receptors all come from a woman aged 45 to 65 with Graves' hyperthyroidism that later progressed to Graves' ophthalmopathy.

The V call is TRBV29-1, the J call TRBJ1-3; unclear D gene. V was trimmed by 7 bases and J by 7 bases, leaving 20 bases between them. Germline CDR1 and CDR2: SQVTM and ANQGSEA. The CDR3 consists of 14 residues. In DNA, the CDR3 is TGCAGCGGGTTAGGAGCAGGAATGGCGAACACCATATATTTT. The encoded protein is CSGLGAGMANTIYF.

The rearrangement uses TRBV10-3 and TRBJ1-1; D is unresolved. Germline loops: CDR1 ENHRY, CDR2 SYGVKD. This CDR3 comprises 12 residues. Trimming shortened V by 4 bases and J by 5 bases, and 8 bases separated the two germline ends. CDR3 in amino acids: CAISGSSTEAFF. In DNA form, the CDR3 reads TGTGCCATCAGTGGAAGTTCTACTGAAGCTTTCTTT.

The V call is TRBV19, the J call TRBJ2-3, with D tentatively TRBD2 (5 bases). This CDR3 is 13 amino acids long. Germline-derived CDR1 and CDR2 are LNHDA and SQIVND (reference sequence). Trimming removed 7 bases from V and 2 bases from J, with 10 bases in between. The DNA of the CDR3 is TGTGCCAGTATAGACGGGAACACAGATACGCAGTATTTT. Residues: CASIDGNTDTQYF. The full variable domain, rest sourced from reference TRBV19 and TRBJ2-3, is DGGITQSPKYLFRKEGQNVTLSCEQNLNHDAMYWYRQDPGQGLRLIYYSQIVNDFQKGDIAEGYSVSREKKESFPLTVTSAQKNPTAFYLCASIDGNTDTQYFGPGTRLTVL.

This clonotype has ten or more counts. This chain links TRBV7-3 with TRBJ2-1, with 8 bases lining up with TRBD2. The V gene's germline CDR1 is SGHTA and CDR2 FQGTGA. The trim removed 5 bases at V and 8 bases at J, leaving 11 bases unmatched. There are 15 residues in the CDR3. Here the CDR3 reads CASSPNYGGVDEQFF. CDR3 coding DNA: TGTGCCAGCAGCCCCAACTACGGGGGGGTGGATGAGCAGTTCTTC.

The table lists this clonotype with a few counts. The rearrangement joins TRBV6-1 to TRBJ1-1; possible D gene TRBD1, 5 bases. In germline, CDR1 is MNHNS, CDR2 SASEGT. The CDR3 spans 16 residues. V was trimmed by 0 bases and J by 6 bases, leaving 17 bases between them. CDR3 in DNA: TGTGCCAGCAGTGAAGCGGTCGGGGGGGGGAGGGCTGAAGCTTTCTTT. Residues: CASSEAVGGGRAEAFF.

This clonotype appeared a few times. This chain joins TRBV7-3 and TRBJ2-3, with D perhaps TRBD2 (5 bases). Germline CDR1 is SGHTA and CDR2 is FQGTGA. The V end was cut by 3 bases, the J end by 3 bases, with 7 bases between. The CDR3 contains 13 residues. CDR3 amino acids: CASSFPGTDTQYF. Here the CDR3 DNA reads TGTGCCAGCAGCTTCCCGGGGACAGATACGCAGTATTTT.

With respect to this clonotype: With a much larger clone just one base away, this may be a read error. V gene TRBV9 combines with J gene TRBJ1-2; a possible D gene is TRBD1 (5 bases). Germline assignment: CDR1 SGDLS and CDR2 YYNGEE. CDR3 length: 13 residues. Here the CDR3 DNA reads TGTGCCAGCAGCGCCGACAGTGACTATGGCTTCACCTTC. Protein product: CASSADSDYGFTF.

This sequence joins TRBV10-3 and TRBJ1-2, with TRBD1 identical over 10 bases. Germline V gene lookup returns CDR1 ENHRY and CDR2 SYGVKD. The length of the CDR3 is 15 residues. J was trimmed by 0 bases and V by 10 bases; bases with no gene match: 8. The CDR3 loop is CATGTGALANYGYTF. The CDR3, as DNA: TGTGCCACCGGGACAGGGGCGTTGGCTAACTATGGCTACACCTTC.

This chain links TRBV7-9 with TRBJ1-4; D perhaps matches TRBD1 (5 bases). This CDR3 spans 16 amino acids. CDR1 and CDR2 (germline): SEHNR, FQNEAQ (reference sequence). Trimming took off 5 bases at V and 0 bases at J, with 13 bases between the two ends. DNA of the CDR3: TGTGCCAGCAGCCCACTCAGACAGACAACTAATGAAAAACTGTTTTTT. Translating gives CASSPLRQTTNEKLFF. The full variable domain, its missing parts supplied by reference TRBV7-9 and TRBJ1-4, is DTGVSQNPRHKITKRGQNVTFRCDPISEHNRLYWYRQTLGQGPEFLTYFQNEAQLEKSRLLSDRFSAERPKGSFSTLEIQRTEQGDSAMYLCASSPLRQTTNEKLFFGSGTQLSVL.

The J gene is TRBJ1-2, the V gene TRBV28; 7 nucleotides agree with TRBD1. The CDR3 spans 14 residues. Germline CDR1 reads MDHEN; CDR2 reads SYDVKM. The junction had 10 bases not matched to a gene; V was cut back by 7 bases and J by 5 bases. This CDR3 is CASTGDSPRYGYTF. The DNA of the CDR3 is TGTGCCAGCACTGGGGACAGTCCGCGTTATGGCTACACCTTC.

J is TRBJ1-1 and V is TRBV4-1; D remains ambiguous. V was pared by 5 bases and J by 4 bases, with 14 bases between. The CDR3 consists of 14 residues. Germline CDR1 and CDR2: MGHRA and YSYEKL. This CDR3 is CASSEGHASTEAFF. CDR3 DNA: TGCGCCAGCAGCGAAGGGCATGCGTCCACTGAAGCTTTCTTT.

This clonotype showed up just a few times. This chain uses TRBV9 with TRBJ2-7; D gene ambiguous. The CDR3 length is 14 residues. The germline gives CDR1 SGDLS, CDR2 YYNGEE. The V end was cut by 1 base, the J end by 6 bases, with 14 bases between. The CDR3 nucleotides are TGTGCCAGCAGCGTATATTCTCTGAGTGGCGAGCAGTACTTC. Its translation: CASSVYSLSGEQYF.

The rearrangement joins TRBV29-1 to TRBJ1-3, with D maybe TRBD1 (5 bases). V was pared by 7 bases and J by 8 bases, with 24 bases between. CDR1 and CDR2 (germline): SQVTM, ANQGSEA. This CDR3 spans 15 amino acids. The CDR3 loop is CSGGGGIGRSDTIYF. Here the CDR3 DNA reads TGCAGCGGTGGGGGTGGGATAGGACGGTCGGACACCATATATTTT.

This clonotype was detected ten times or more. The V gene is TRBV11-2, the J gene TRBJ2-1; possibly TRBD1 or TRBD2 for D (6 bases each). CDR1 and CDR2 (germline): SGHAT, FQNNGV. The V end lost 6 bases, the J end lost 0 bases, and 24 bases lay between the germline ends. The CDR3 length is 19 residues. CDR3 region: CASRLSNDPGGSSYNEQFF. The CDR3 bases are TGTGCCAGCAGGCTTTCTAACGATCCCGGGGGCAGCTCCTACAATGAGCAGTTCTTC. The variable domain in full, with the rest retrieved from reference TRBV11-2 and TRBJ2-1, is EAGVAQSPRYKIIEKRQSVAFWCNPISGHATLYWYQQILGQGPKLLIQFQNNGVVDDSQLPKDRFSAERLKGVDSTLKIQPAKLEDSAVYLCASRLSNDPGGSSYNEQFFGPGTRLTVL.

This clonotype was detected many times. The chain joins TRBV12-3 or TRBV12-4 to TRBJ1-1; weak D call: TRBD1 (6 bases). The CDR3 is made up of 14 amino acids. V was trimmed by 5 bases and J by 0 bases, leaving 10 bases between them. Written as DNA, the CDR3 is TGTGCCAGCAGTGGGACATTGTTGAACACTGAAGCTTTCTTT. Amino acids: CASSGTLLNTEAFF.

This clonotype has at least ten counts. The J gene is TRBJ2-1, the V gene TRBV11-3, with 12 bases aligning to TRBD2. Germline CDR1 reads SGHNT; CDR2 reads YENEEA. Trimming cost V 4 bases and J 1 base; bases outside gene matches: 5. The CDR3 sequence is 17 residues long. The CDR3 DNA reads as TGTGCCAGCAGCTCCTCCGGGACTAGCGGGTCCTACAATGAGCAGTTCTTC. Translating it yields CASSSSGTSGSYNEQFF. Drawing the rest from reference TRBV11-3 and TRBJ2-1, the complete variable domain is EAGVVQSPRYKIIEKKQPVAFWCNPISGHNTLYWYLQNLGQGPELLIRYENEEAVDDSQLPKDRFSAERLKGVDSTLKIQPAELGDSAVYLCASSSSGTSGSYNEQFFGPGTRLTVL.

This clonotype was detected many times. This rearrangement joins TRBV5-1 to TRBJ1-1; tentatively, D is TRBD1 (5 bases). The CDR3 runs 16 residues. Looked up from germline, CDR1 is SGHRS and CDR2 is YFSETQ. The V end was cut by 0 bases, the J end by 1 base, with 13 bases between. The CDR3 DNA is TGCGCCAGCAGCTTGGGGAACAGGATACGGAACACTGAAGCTTTCTTT. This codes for CASSLGNRIRNTEAFF.